This entry features one TCR beta chain sequence. The antigen is not known. Germline loops: CDR1 MNHNY, CDR2 SVGAGI (reference sequence). The CDR3 length is 13 residues. The data derive from a study of CXCR3-negative and CXCR3-positive naive CD8 T cells. About the research overall: The TRB read total, about 135 million, broke down to about 1.5 +/- 0.3 million reads per library.

General study points: A higher hydrophobicity marked the TRB CDR3s of CXCR3-positive naive cells versus CXCR3-negative naive cells. Naive CXCR3-positive and CXCR3-negative cells shared similar TRBV-TRBJ usage, unlike memory cells.

Researchers prepared the TRB cDNA libraries using 5' RACE with UMI labels. TCRdb re-called the 5' RACE reads; every CDR3 protein appears as one record, without DNA. The specimen's table records roughly 100,000 distinct CDR3 sequences. This chain uses TRBV6-6 with TRBJ2-7; the D gene TCRdb calls, TRBD1, cannot be checked with no DNA. The receptor's source is a human donor in good health. Some clones in this sample may be carry-over from other donors' samples. Sequenced input: naive CXCR3- CD8+ T cells from blood. Regarding subset: CD45RO-CCR7+CD27+CD95- naive CD8+ T cells lacking CXCR3 (TNR3-). CDR3 amino acids: CASSPGDLYEQYF.